The 26 T cell receptor beta chains below all came from one sample that was sequenced in a study of shared T cell receptors in the human thymus. Sequencing used immunoSEQ multiplex PCR; TCRdb keeps in-frame clones, though not all of them. Of 630,000 or so clones in the sample, around 87% were seen once. This sample was shared with a second study, whose subject was human thymus T cells.

The source material was thymocytes. These receptors originate from a boy under three years old with a congenital heart defect.

This chain connects TRBV28 to TRBJ2-1; D may be TRBD2 (5 bases). V was cut by 1 base and J by 5 bases, with 21 bases left in between. Germline V gene data show CDR1 as MDHEN and CDR2 as SYDVKM. CDR3 length: 18 amino acids. The CDR3 DNA reads as TGTGCCAGCAGTTTATACTGTTACGGGGATAGGTGCGACAATGAGCAGTTCTTC. Amino acids: CASSLYCYGDRCDNEQFF.

This clone turned up a few times. V is TRBV15 and J is TRBJ2-5; D is undetermined. Germline V gene sequence: CDR1 LNHNV, CDR2 YYDKDF (reference sequence). The CDR3 loop spans 15 amino acids. Trimming removed 0 bases from V and 0 bases from J, with 8 bases in between. The CDR3 coding sequence is TGTGCCACCAGCAGAGAATTCCGGGACCAAGAGACCCAGTACTTC. Translating it yields CATSREFRDQETQYF.

The rearrangement uses TRBV21-1 and TRBJ2-2; TRBD1, the table's D call, was not compared with the DNA. TRBV21-1 is termed a pseudogene. This CDR3 is 13 amino acids long. The CDR3, as DNA: TGTGCCAGCAGGGGGACAGGGAGCGGGGAGCTGTTTTTT. Its translation: CASRGTGSGELFF.

This chain uses TRBV30 with TRBJ1-1, with D unclear. Deletions cut 0 bases from V and 5 bases from J, with 19 bases between. Germline-derived CDR1 and CDR2 are GTSNPN and SVGIG (reference sequence). The CDR3 length is 16 residues. The CDR3 sequence is CAWSVGGRPSRTEAFF. CDR3 in DNA: TGTGCCTGGAGTGTAGGCGGCAGACCAAGCCGGACTGAAGCTTTCTTT.

This chain joins TRBV6-5 and TRBJ2-7; TRBD2 matches at 14 bases. The germline CDR1 and CDR2 sequences are MNHEY and SVGAGI. The trim removed 8 bases at V and 8 bases at J, leaving 8 bases unmatched. The CDR3 runs 14 residues. CDR3: CASGLAGGSRKQYF. The DNA of the CDR3 is TGTGCCAGCGGACTAGCGGGAGGTTCCCGCAAGCAGTACTTC.

V usage is TRBV30 and J usage is TRBJ2-1; TRBD2 agrees at 14 bases. The V gene's germline CDR1 is GTSNPN and CDR2 SVGIG (reference sequence). The length of the CDR3 is 15 residues. V gave up 5 bases and J gave up 7 bases; unmatched junction bases: 7. CDR3 in amino acids: CAWDPGLAGVNEQFF. DNA of the CDR3: TGTGCCTGGGACCCGGGACTAGCGGGAGTGAATGAGCAGTTCTTC.

The J gene is TRBJ2-7, the V gene TRBV7-9, with a possible D match to TRBD1 (5 bases). The CDR3 length is 12 residues. Trimming removed 0 bases at V and 13 bases at J, with 13 bases between. Germline CDR1 is SEHNR and CDR2 is FQNEAQ (reference sequence). The chain's CDR3 is CASSLAGPQGYF. The DNA for the CDR3 is TGTGCCAGCAGCTTAGCGGGTCCGCAGGGATACTTC.

V and J are TRBV4-3 and TRBJ2-2, with TRBD2 as a possible D gene (6 bases). CDR1 is LGHNA and CDR2 is YSLEER in the germline V gene. The CDR3 length is 17 residues. Trimming shortened V by 1 base and J by 5 bases, and 17 bases separated the two germline ends. The CDR3 DNA reads TGCGCCAGCAGCCAAGCTGCGGGAAAGACCTCAACCGGGGAGCTGTTTTTT. This gives the protein CASSQAAGKTSTGELFF.

This clone was detected a few times. The chain is built from TRBV30 and TRBJ2-3, with TRBD2 as a possible D gene (6 bases). There are 17 residues in the CDR3. V was shortened by 1 base and J by 3 bases, with 20 bases between the two germline ends. CDR1 GTSNPN and CDR2 SVGIG come from the germline V gene (reference sequence). The chain's CDR3 is CAWSGSTSIPLTDTQYF. The CDR3 DNA follows: TGTGCCTGGAGTGGCTCGACTAGTATCCCCCTTACAGATACGCAGTATTTT.

The V gene is TRBV5-6, the J gene TRBJ2-7, with a possible D match to TRBD1 (6 bases). Trimming stripped 4 bases from V and 0 bases from J, with 17 bases between. Germline V gene sequence: CDR1 SGHDT, CDR2 YYEEEE. CDR3 length equals 16 residues. CDR3 sequence: CASSEFAGDRSYEQYF. The CDR3 bases are TGTGCCAGCAGCGAGTTTGCAGGGGACCGCTCCTACGAGCAGTACTTC.

The chain has TRBV4-2 and TRBJ1-2; 12 bases match TRBD1. Germline V gives CDR1 LGHNA, CDR2 YNFKEQ. The ends lost 2 bases at V and 6 bases at J; junction bases unmatched: 7. The CDR3 length is 16 residues. The DNA for the CDR3 is TGTGCCAGCAGCCAACCCGGGACAGGGGGCTTTCATGGCTACACCTTC. Translation: CASSQPGTGGFHGYTF.

The chain combines TRBV25-1 with TRBJ2-2; 7 nucleotides line up with TRBD2. This CDR3 is 15 amino acids long. The germline V gene encodes CDR1 MGHDK and CDR2 SYGVNS. The trim removed 4 bases at V and 4 bases at J, leaving 6 bases unmatched. CDR3 nucleotide sequence: TGTGCCAGCAGTGGACTAGCCTCCCCCACCGGGGAGCTGTTTTTT. Translation gives CASSGLASPTGELFF.

This clone was counted once. The rearrangement links TRBV28 to TRBJ2-7, with TRBD1 as a possible D gene (7 bases). Deletions cut 3 bases from V and 0 bases from J, with 15 bases between. The CDR3 runs 16 residues. The germline V gene has CDR1 MDHEN and CDR2 SYDVKM. The CDR3 spells CASSLDQGGHSYEQYF. The CDR3 DNA is TGTGCCAGCAGTTTGGACCAGGGGGGACACTCCTACGAGCAGTACTTC.

This CDR3 is CASSPKRREDRPDSYEQYF. CDR3 nucleotide sequence: TGTGCCAGCAGTCCAAAAAGGAGGGAGGACAGGCCAGATTCCTACGAGCAGTACTTC. The chain couples TRBV27 to TRBJ2-5, with D perhaps TRBD1 (7 bases). Gene TRBJ2-7 matches the end of the DNA better, so the J call may be wrong. Germline CDR1 reads MNHEY; CDR2 reads SMNVEV (reference sequence). The CDR3 extends over 19 amino acids.

This sequence joins TRBV15 and TRBJ1-5; D gene ambiguous. CDR1 LNHNV and CDR2 YYDKDF come from the germline V gene (reference sequence). The CDR3 spans 14 residues. Deletions cut 1 base from V and 2 bases from J, with 6 bases between. This CDR3 is CATSRVRCNQPQHF. The CDR3 bases are TGTGCCACCAGCAGAGTCAGGTGCAATCAGCCCCAGCATTTT.

The chain joins TRBV7-2 to TRBJ1-1; tentatively, D is TRBD1 (6 bases). Trimming took 4 bases from V and 3 from J, leaving 21 bases between them. The CDR3 has 17 amino acids. The V gene's germline CDR1 is SGHTA and CDR2 FQGNSA. The CDR3 region is CASSYRVGISRHTEAFF. CDR3 in DNA: TGTGCCAGCAGCTACAGGGTCGGAATTAGTCGTCACACTGAAGCTTTCTTT.

This chain links TRBV6-1 with TRBJ2-2; no reliable D call. Trimming cost V 3 bases and J 3 bases, with 14 bases left between them. Germline V gene sequence: CDR1 MNHNS, CDR2 SASEGT. This CDR3 has 16 residues. CDR3 in amino acids: CASSDPDEVDTGELFF. CDR3 nucleotide sequence: TGTGCCAGCAGTGACCCAGATGAGGTGGACACCGGGGAGCTGTTTTTT.

This clone was found once. The chain recombines TRBV14 with TRBJ2-1, with 8 bases lining up with TRBD2. This CDR3 is 20 amino acids long. Germline V gene lookup returns CDR1 SGHDN and CDR2 FVKESK. The V and J ends lost 0 bases and 3 bases, in that order; junction bases with no gene match: 16. DNA for the CDR3: TGTGCCAGCAGCCAAGATGGTTTTGGGCTACTAGCGGAACACTACAATGAGCAGTTCTTC. It yields the protein CASSQDGFGLLAEHYNEQFF.

V usage is TRBV7-2 and J usage is TRBJ1-5; D may be TRBD1 (6 bases). The CDR3 is 15 amino acids. The V end was cut by 5 bases, the J end by 0 bases, with 11 bases between. The germline CDR1 and CDR2 sequences are SGHTA and FQGNSA. Written as DNA, the CDR3 is TGTGCCAGCAGCCCGCGACAGGATAGCAATCAGCCCCAGCATTTT. It specifies CASSPRQDSNQPQHF.

The chain joins TRBV6-5 to TRBJ2-1, with 10 bases fitting TRBD1. Germline V lookup: CDR1 MNHEY, CDR2 SVGAGI. The CDR3 is 15 amino acids. J gave up 8 bases and V 6 bases, and 10 bases lay outside the gene matches. The CDR3 nucleotides are TGTGCCAGCAGGACCCTGGGACAGGGGTTTTATGAGCAGTTCTTC. Residues: CASRTLGQGFYEQFF.

This chain joins TRBV10-3 and TRBJ2-1, with a weak D call TRBD2 (6 bases). Germline CDR1 and CDR2: ENHRY and SYGVKD. The CDR3 runs to 18 residues. V was clipped by 0 bases and J by 2 bases, with 17 bases between them. CDR3 coding DNA: TGTGCCATCAGTGAGTCGACATTCCGCGGGGCCACCTACAATGAGCAGTTCTTC. It specifies CAISESTFRGATYNEQFF.

The rearrangement joins TRBV29-1 to TRBJ2-3, with TRBD2 matching over 13 bases. V shed 4 bases and J 0 bases; nucleotides not matched to a gene: 4. This CDR3 is 16 amino acids long. Germline V gives CDR1 SQVTM, CDR2 ANQGSEA. For the CDR3, the DNA is TGCAGCGTTGGGACTAGCGGGAGAAGCAGCACAGATACGCAGTATTTT. It encodes CSVGTSGRSSTDTQYF.

The gene calls are TRBV12-5 and TRBJ1-5; a weak D match, TRBD1 (5 bases). CDR3 length: 19 amino acids. Germline V gene data show CDR1 as LGHNT and CDR2 as FRNRAP. Trimming shortened V by 1 base and J by 1 base, and 20 bases separated the two germline ends. CDR3 sequence (DNA): TGTGCTAGTGGTTTGGCCCCCCGAACGGGGGTAAAAAGCAATCAGCCCCAGCATTTT. This gives the protein CASGLAPRTGVKSNQPQHF.

This rearrangement joins TRBV7-2 to TRBJ1-2; TRBD1 matches at 9 bases. Unmatched junction bases numbered 11, after V lost 2 bases and J lost 4 bases. Germline V lookup: CDR1 SGHTA, CDR2 FQGNSA. The CDR3 spans 17 residues. The CDR3 loop is CASSLPGQGQPSYGYTF. CDR3 DNA sequence: TGTGCCAGCAGCTTACCGGGACAGGGCCAACCGTCCTATGGCTACACCTTC.

The chain links TRBV28 to TRBJ2-1; tentatively, D is TRBD2 (6 bases). Germline V lookup: CDR1 MDHEN, CDR2 SYDVKM. This CDR3 region has 17 residues. Trimming stripped 4 bases from V and 1 base from J, with 17 bases between. CDR3 sequence (DNA): TGTGCCAGCAGTTCGATTGGGTGGAGGGGATCCTACAATGAGCAGTTCTTC. The encoded protein is CASSSIGWRGSYNEQFF.

Here the CDR3 reads CASGQGKGNTEAFF. The CDR3 DNA sequence: TGTGCCAGTGGACAGGGCAAGGGGAACACTGAAGCTTTCTTT. This chain connects TRBV19 to TRBJ1-1, with TRBD1 identical over 8 bases. V lost 8 bases to trimming and J lost 1 base; unmatched junction nucleotides: 6. The CDR3 covers 14 residues. The germline gives CDR1 LNHDA, CDR2 SQIVND (reference sequence).